The text below deals with one TCR beta chain. The junction departs from germline at one end; a sequencing error may be responsible. The sample comes from a study of Ad26.COV2.S vaccination and SARS-CoV-2 variants. The CDR3 runs 8 residues. Germline assignment: CDR1 SGHVS and CDR2 FQNEAQ. Assay: immunoSEQ multiplex PCR; the TCRdb copy retains only in-frame clones and omits some. This table has roughly 420,000 clones, 85% to 90% appearing once. Regarding treatment: around 19 received Ad26.COV2.S at low or high dose, single or two shots; about 5 received placebo; per-sample allocation not given. Day 63 following the first vaccine or placebo injection was when the samples were taken. Cohort 1b enrolled adults aged 18-55 years in Boston.

This receptor was identified in a person between 18 and 65 years old who received the Ad26.COV2.S COVID-19 vaccine or a placebo. Sequences were derived from peripheral blood, sampled in a trial of Ad26.COV2.S vaccine versus placebo. The rearrangement joins TRBV7-8 to TRBJ2-5; D is undetermined. In DNA, the CDR3 is TGTGCCAGCAGCCCCCTAGACTTC. Its protein product is CASSPLDF.